The clone carrying this T cell receptor beta chain has a count of ten or more. Antigen: not known. This specimen comes from a study of neurological immune-mediated disorders. Overall study results and limits: In HTLV-1-associated myelopathy, TCR clonal expansion was greatest, whereas multiple sclerosis had the least, falling below healthy controls. TCR-beta repertoires seemed private in all groups, with no expanded CDR3 amino acid sequences shared.

Libraries used 2 million unsorted PBMCs kept frozen in RNAlater. Looked up from germline, CDR1 is KGHDR and CDR2 is SFDVKD. V was pared by 2 bases and J by 2 bases, with 11 bases between. The CDR3 sequence is 16 residues long. Synthesis of cDNA used 5'RACE (with 10-nucleotide random UMIs). One entry per CDR3 protein, called by TCRdb with MiXCR from the 5' RACE reads. Altogether tens of thousands of distinct CDR3 sequences are present, over 9% being singletons, with the ten largest covering 21%. This TCR derives from a woman between 35 and 50 years old with HTLV-1-associated myelopathy (HAM/TSP). Sequences were obtained from PBMCs. The gene calls are TRBV24-1 and TRBJ1-4; D not resolved. The CDR3 DNA is TGTGCCACCAGTGATTCGGCCAGTCCCACTAATGAAAAACTGTTTTTT. It codes for CATSDSASPTNEKLFF.